Listed here are 9 T cell receptor beta chains from one sample, sequenced in a study of prognosis after radiotherapy for stage I lung cancer (dated by TCRdb to about 2021). TCRdb names Illumina HiSeq 3000 as the instrument used. Two rounds of multiplex PCR on genomic DNA were used to amplify the TCR beta CDR3 region. The first PCR round used primers specific to each TRBV and TRBJ gene, and the primer sequences were filed in Chinese patent CN105087789A. In TCRdb, the public reads were trimmed at Q25 with fastp and aligned with MiXCR, with productive beta chains retained. All rows with the same CDR3 protein become a single entry with the most common DNA and genes. The sample records some 38,000 distinct CDR3 sequences, roughly a quarter of which are singletons. Around a quarter of the sample rests with the top ten. This material consisted of PBMCs, taken before or after stereotactic body radiation therapy (not recorded which). The receptor set was obtained from a donor over 45 with non-small cell lung cancer.

The CDR3 DNA is TGTGCCAGCAACTTTACAGGGAGCGATCAGCCCCAGCATTTT. It translates to CASNFTGSDQPQHF. The genes are TRBV5-4 and TRBJ1-5; D may be TRBD1 (6 bases). Germline lookup yields CDR1 SGHNT and CDR2 YYREEE (reference sequence). The CDR3 is 14 residues long. V lost 6 bases and J 5 bases, leaving 15 bases between the germline ends.

In this sample, this clonotype turned up many times. V gene TRBV10-2 combines with J gene TRBJ1-5; possibly TRBD1 for D (5 bases). The CDR3 has 15 amino acids. Per the germline V gene, CDR1 is WSHSY and CDR2 is SAAADI. V lost 3 bases and J 5 bases, leaving 14 bases between the germline ends. In nucleotides, the CDR3 is TGCGCCAGCAGTGAATGGGGCCGAGCGGATCAGCCCCAGCATTTT. Protein: CASSEWGRADQPQHF.

This clonotype has at least ten counts. The genes are TRBV6-1 and TRBJ1-1, with a weak D call TRBD1 (5 bases). This CDR3 has 14 residues. Germline loops: CDR1 MNHNS, CDR2 SASEGT. Between the trimmed V and J ends, which lost 4 bases and 1 base, there was a span of 10 bases. The CDR3 here is CASSGQGKNTEAFF. The CDR3 DNA reads TGTGCCAGCAGTGGTCAGGGCAAGAACACTGAAGCTTTCTTT.

This clonotype occurred many times. J is TRBJ1-2 and V is TRBV19; 9 bases agree with TRBD1. V was pared by 9 bases and J by 4 bases, with 9 bases of the junction left unmatched. CDR1 and CDR2 (germline): LNHDA, SQIVND (reference sequence). This CDR3 spans 14 amino acids. The CDR3 loop reads CASDSGQGPYGYTF. The CDR3 region has the DNA TGTGCCAGCGACTCGGGACAGGGCCCCTATGGCTACACCTTC.

This clonotype was counted between two and nine times. One base away lies a much larger clone, so this may be a sequencing read error. The chain links TRBV30 to TRBJ2-1; the match to TRBD2 covers 11 bases. The CDR3 runs 15 residues. CDR1 and CDR2 (germline): GTSNPN, SVGIG (reference sequence). In DNA form, the CDR3 reads TGTGCCTGGAGTGGACTAGCGGGATCCTGCAATGAGCAGTTCTTC. Amino acids: CAWSGLAGSCNEQFF.

This clonotype was counted once. With only one base between it and a far larger clone, this is likely a read error. The V gene is TRBV6-1, the J gene TRBJ1-1; 8 bases are a match to TRBD1. From germline, CDR1 is MNHNS and CDR2 SASEGT. V lost 8 bases, J lost 4 bases, and 21 bases stayed unmatched. This CDR3 comprises 18 residues. CDR3 sequence: CASQLFSGRTGRGTEAFF. CDR3 nucleotides: TGTGCCAGCCAGTTATTTAGTGGGAGGACAGGGAGGGGCACTGAAGCTTTCTTT.

The rearrangement joins TRBV28 to TRBJ2-7, with TRBD1 matching over 8 bases. Trimming removed 5 bases from V and 2 bases from J; junction bases left unmatched: 8. This CDR3 comprises 15 residues. CDR1 and CDR2 from the germline V gene are MDHEN and SYDVKM. CDR3 sequence: CASSASTGATYEQYF. The CDR3 DNA reads as TGTGCCAGCAGTGCCTCGACAGGGGCGACCTACGAGCAGTACTTC. Full variable domain (missing parts from reference TRBV28 and TRBJ2-7): DVKVTQSSRYLVKRTGEKVFLECVQDMDHENMFWYRQDPGLGLRLIYFSYDVKMKEKGDIPEGYSVSREKKERFSLILESASTNQTSMYLCASSASTGATYEQYFGPGTRLTVT.

Comment on this clonotype: This may be a read error: a much more frequent sequence differs by one nucleotide. This chain links TRBV6-2 or TRBV6-3 with TRBJ1-4, with D unresolved. V was pared by 7 bases and J by 6 bases, with 6 bases between. CDR1 and CDR2 (germline): MNHEY, SVGEGT. The CDR3 totals 11 residues. CDR3 sequence reads: CASTDDEKLFF. DNA of the CDR3: TGTGCCAGCACGGACGATGAAAAACTGTTTTTT.

This sequence joins TRBV28 and TRBJ1-4; 8 nucleotides match TRBD1. V shed 10 bases, J shed 8 bases, and the junction held 9 bases outside the gene matches. This CDR3 has 13 residues. In germline, CDR1 is MDHEN, CDR2 SYDVKM. The CDR3, as DNA: TGTGCCACCAGGACAGGGTTGAGAGAAAAACTGTTTTTT. The encoded protein is CATRTGLREKLFF.